This T cell receptor (beta chain) was recovered during a study of blood T cell repertoires in COVID-19. As for the study in general: Acute and convalescent COVID-19 samples came from the United States, Italy and Spain.

In the source study's methods: For nucleated cells, counts were estimated from reference gene primer amplification. Here immunoSEQ multiplex PCR was the method, and the copy in TCRdb shows in-frame clones only, minus some. V and J calls and clone size follow that table, whereas D and trimming were derived from the DNA. Of 90,000 to 120,000 clones listed, 70% to 90% are singletons. This clone came up a few times. After removal of 2 bases from V and 7 bases from J, the junction contained 6 bases not matched to a gene. This CDR3 contains 14 residues. The germline gives CDR1 GTSNPN, CDR2 SVGIG (reference sequence).

The chain joins TRBV30 to TRBJ2-3, with 10 bases fitting TRBD2. The specimen was peripheral blood. The receptor was derived from a human donor in a cohort sampled during active COVID-19. As DNA, the CDR3 is TGTGCCTGGAGTCTAGAGCGGGGGGGCAATACGCAGTATTTT. This sequence encodes CAWSLERGGNTQYF.